This record looks at one TCR beta chain sequence and its context. Its antigen is not known. This entry comes from a study of cytomegalovirus exposure and HLA in healthy donors. Study-wide results and limits: In vitro checks showed that a few CMV-associated chains really do target CMV antigens.

Use of 60 Vbeta and 13 Jbeta primers characterized the PCR. Profiling relied on immunoSEQ multiplex PCR, and the TCRdb table lists in-frame clones only, not all of them. This sample yields approximately 250,000 clones, of which 85% are seen a single time; 0.2% to 0.25% belongs to the top ten. The TCR was taken from a girl aged 2-10 years in good health and CMV-seronegative. The material sequenced was PBMCs.

The CDR3 DNA follows: TGTGCCAGCAGCGTCCAACCGGGACACTACGCCAAAAACATTCAGTACTTC. Translating it yields CASSVQPGHYAKNIQYF. This chain connects TRBV9 to TRBJ2-4; weak D call: TRBD1 (6 bases). The CDR3 has 17 amino acids. Trimming shortened V by 2 bases and J by 1 base, and 16 bases separated the two germline ends. CDR1 SGDLS and CDR2 YYNGEE come from the germline V gene.